This passage covers 13 T cell receptor beta chains from one sample sequenced in a study of blood T cell repertoires in COVID-19. Clones were sequenced by immunoSEQ multiplex PCR, and TCRdb holds only the in-frame ones, with some missing. The sample yields roughly 230,000 clones, 80% to 90% seen once. Sequencing was performed on peripheral blood. The source is a woman aged 40 to 50 who had recovered from COVID-19.

This chain uses TRBV6-2 or TRBV6-3 with TRBJ2-5; D unclear. Germline CDR1 and CDR2: MNHEY and SVGEGT. V was trimmed by 2 bases and J by 0 bases, leaving 4 bases between them. The CDR3 is 13 amino acids. The DNA of the CDR3 is TGTGCCAGCAGTTACCCAAACCAAGAGACCCAGTACTTC. Translated: CASSYPNQETQYF.

This clone was seen once. V usage is TRBV30 and J usage is TRBJ1-6; D is undetermined. The ends were cut back, 1 base at V and 10 bases at J, with 8 bases in the middle. CDR1 and CDR2 (germline): GTSNPN, SVGIG (reference sequence). The CDR3 is made up of 12 amino acids. CDR3 sequence: CAWSGLGSPLHF. In DNA, the CDR3 is TGTGCCTGGAGTGGGCTAGGATCACCCCTCCACTTT.

The genes are TRBV4-3 and TRBJ1-2; weak D call: TRBD1 (6 bases). Per the germline V gene, CDR1 is LGHNA and CDR2 is YSLEER. Trimming took 1 base from V and 3 from J, leaving 12 bases between them. The CDR3 runs 15 residues. The CDR3 loop is CASSQVEDRHYGYTF. The CDR3 bases are TGCGCCAGCAGCCAAGTAGAGGACAGACACTATGGCTACACCTTC.

The J gene is TRBJ2-3, the V gene TRBV20-1, with D maybe TRBD1 (5 bases). CDR1 and CDR2 from the germline V gene are DFQATT and SNEGSKA (reference sequence). The CDR3 has 15 amino acids. V was clipped by 3 bases and J by 0 bases, with 13 bases between them. The chain's CDR3 is CSASRSAGSTDTQYF. DNA of the CDR3: TGCAGTGCTAGTAGGTCTGCAGGGAGCACAGATACGCAGTATTTT.

The rearrangement joins TRBV24-1 to TRBJ1-5; D call uncertain. Looked up from germline, CDR1 is KGHDR and CDR2 is SFDVKD. The CDR3 covers 13 residues. V was shortened by 9 bases and J by 1 base, with 9 bases between the two germline ends. In DNA form, the CDR3 reads TGTGCCACCGCGAGTTACAGCAATCAGCCCCAGCATTTT. Its protein is CATASYSNQPQHF.

This sequence joins TRBV10-1 and TRBJ2-3; 12 bases line up with TRBD2. CDR1 and CDR2 (germline): WNHNN, SYGVQD (reference sequence). J gave up 5 bases and V 0 bases, and 6 bases lay outside the gene matches. The CDR3 is made up of 17 amino acids. CDR3 sequence: CASSESLAGGPGDTQYF. The CDR3 DNA is TGCGCCAGCAGTGAGTCTCTAGCGGGGGGGCCAGGAGATACGCAGTATTTT.

The CDR3 bases are TGTGCCAGCAGCCCCACGGGAGTTGAGACCCAGTACTTC. Translation: CASSPTGVETQYF. V and J are TRBV7-3 and TRBJ2-5, with a possible D match to TRBD2 (6 bases). Trimming stripped 5 bases from V and 5 bases from J, with 12 bases between. CDR3 length: 13 residues. Germline-derived CDR1 and CDR2 are SGHTA and FQGTGA. The whole variable domain, remainder taken from reference TRBV7-3 and TRBJ2-5, is GAGVSQTPSNKVTEKGKYVELRCDPISGHTALYWYRQSLGQGPEFLIYFQGTGAADDSGLPNDRFFAVRPEGSVSTLKIQRTERGDSAVYLCASSPTGVETQYFGPGTRLLVL.

J is TRBJ1-6 and V is TRBV9; a weak D match, TRBD1 (5 bases). The CDR3 consists of 15 residues. V was clipped by 4 bases and J by 6 bases, with 14 bases between them. Per the germline V gene, CDR1 is SGDLS and CDR2 is YYNGEE. Written as DNA, the CDR3 is TGTGCCAGCAGCCCCGCCCCAGGGCCTAATTCACCCCTCCACTTT. This gives the protein CASSPAPGPNSPLHF.

The chain links TRBV5-5 to TRBJ2-1; a weak D match, TRBD1 (5 bases). The CDR3 consists of 16 residues. Trimming removed 0 bases at V and 7 bases at J, with 17 bases between. Germline V CDR1 and CDR2: SGHKS, YYEKEE (reference sequence). The CDR3 nucleotides read TGTGCCAGCAGCTTGGAGCCCGGGCCAGGGCGGAATGAGCAGTTCTTC. Translation: CASSLEPGPGRNEQFF. The complete variable domain, with remaining parts taken from reference TRBV5-5 and TRBJ2-1, reads DAGVTQSPTHLIKTRGQQVTLRCSPISGHKSVSWYQQVLGQGPQFIFQYYEKEERGRGNFPDRFSARQFPNYSSELNVNALLLGDSALYLCASSLEPGPGRNEQFFGPGTRLTVL.

The chain uses TRBV24-1 and TRBJ2-7; D perhaps matches TRBD2 (5 bases). The length of the CDR3 is 11 residues. The V end lost 8 bases, the J end lost 7 bases, and 11 bases lay between the germline ends. Germline V CDR1 and CDR2: KGHDR, SFDVKD. The CDR3 region is CATTGSAEQYV. The CDR3 bases are TGTGCCACCACGGGGTCAGCGGAGCAGTACGTC.

The rearrangement joins TRBV19 to TRBJ1-6; D is unclear. The germline V and J ends were trimmed by 3 bases and 10 bases, with 10 bases remaining between them. CDR3 length: 13 amino acids. The germline gives CDR1 LNHDA, CDR2 SQIVND (reference sequence). The CDR3 sequence: CASSIVGESPLHF. The CDR3 bases are TGTGCCAGTAGTATCGTCGGGGAATCACCCCTCCACTTT.

The rearrangement links TRBV30 to TRBJ1-4, with a possible D match to TRBD1 (5 bases). This CDR3 is built from 14 residues. Trimming took off 5 bases at V and 7 bases at J, with 17 bases between the two ends. The germline V gene has CDR1 GTSNPN and CDR2 SVGIG (reference sequence). CDR3: CAWGDGRVVEKLFF. Here the CDR3 DNA reads TGTGCCTGGGGGGACGGCAGGGTGGTTGAAAAACTGTTTTTT. The full variable domain, its missing parts supplied by reference TRBV30 and TRBJ1-4, is SQTIHQWPATLVQPVGSPLSLECTVEGTSNPNLYWYRQAAGRGLQLLFYSVGIGQISSEVPQNLSASRPQDRQFILSSKKLLLSDSGFYLCAWGDGRVVEKLFFGSGTQLSVL.

This clone was counted once. The chain recombines TRBV21-1 with TRBJ2-7; TRBD2 was called by the table and not checked on the DNA. TRBV21-1 is marked as a pseudogene. There are 18 residues in the CDR3. CDR3 nucleotides: TGTGCCAGCAGTCCGCTAATCCGTGTGGAGCAAAGCTCCTACGAGCAGTACGTC. This gives the protein CASSPLIRVEQSSYEQYV.